The source of this T cell receptor beta chain is a study of PD-L1 blockade in urothelial cancer (dated by TCRdb to the late 2010s). Concerning the study at large: Therapy was started in about 2014 for all patients, and atezolizumab 1,200 mg was administered intravenously every 3 weeks. About 85% of the 29 patients were males with bladder-origin urothelial cancer, and about 60% of the roughly 29 reported a prior smoking history. Patients had an ECOG performance status of 0 or 1 and had received between 0 and 3 prior chemotherapy regimens. Blood samples were analyzed 3 weeks after the start of treatment (second dose) and 6 weeks after the start of treatment. Blood samples yielded a median of around 150,000 T cells and around 80,000 unique TCRs, with median clonality approximately 0.08. An exploratory multi-omic analysis was conducted of the somatic, immune and clinical correlates of response to PD-L1 blockade with atezolizumab in urothelial cancer. Pretreatment tumor samples and matched peripheral blood, collected serially before and after atezolizumab treatment, underwent TCR sequencing. Durable clinical benefit was defined as a progression-free survival longer than 6 months, and TCR features were additionally tested against progression-free survival and overall survival. In the same patients, pretreatment tumors underwent whole exome sequencing and RNA sequencing in addition to TCR sequencing. Fewer than ten patients reached durable clinical benefit, while some 21 patients did not. Twenty-nine patients had pretreatment blood TCR-seq, roughly 25 had at least one posttreatment blood collection, and roughly 25 had tumor TCR-seq.

What the time point label conveys for this sample: peripheral blood 6 weeks after treatment start. The cohort comprised 25 to 30 patients with locally advanced or metastatic urothelial carcinoma treated at Memorial Sloan Kettering on a trial protocol. Peripheral blood mononuclear cells were collected pretreatment and during treatment, with between 1 and 8 total time points per patient. The Qiagen DNeasy Blood extraction kit was used to purify genomic DNA from total PBMCs and tumor samples. Collected pretreatment and during treatment, PBMCs were isolated and stored as previously described. To estimate absolute template abundance from read counts, synthetic TCR analog templates were spiked into each PCR. The immunoSEQ assay used bias-controlled V and J gene primers to amplify TCRbeta CDR3 regions from genomic DNA. Sequencing of rearranged TCRbeta segments was performed at approximately 20X coverage. The published analysis was carried out like this. Clustering was used to correct sequencing errors, and CDR3s were annotated against IMGT to assign V, D and J genes. Downstream analyses used only productive TCRbeta rearrangements, leaving out any out-of-frame or stop-codon sequences. Clonality was calculated as one minus the Shannon entropy normalized by the log of the number of unique productive sequences. Fisher's exact test with Benjamini-Hochberg correction, using a cutoff of adjusted p below 0.01, was how clones that differed between time points or between blood and tumor were identified. Sourced from immuneACCESS, this table was stored by TCRdb with only in-frame sequences that have V and J called. A share of the clones is absent; for the studies checked, an unresolved V gene accounts for under half, and the remainder has no known explanation. For V, J and clone size, that table is used; D and trimming come from the DNA. The sample table lists 60,000 to 80,000 clones, roughly 90% of them with a count of one. About 11% of the sample rests with the top ten.

What the research found in general, with its limitations: Improved progression-free and overall survival was found to be associated with pretreatment peripheral blood TCR clonality below the median. Patients with durable benefit showed greater expansion of tumor-associated TCR clones in peripheral blood 3 weeks after starting treatment (n of about 20, p = 0.022). Because the sample size was small (n of about 29) and many of the analyses were exploratory, the results are meant to be hypothesis-generating.

As for this clone: Its cognate antigen has yet to be identified. Base quality data are lacking; no much larger clone is found one base away.

Sequences were derived from PBMCs, sampled around atezolizumab (anti-PD-L1) treatment. The sequence derives from a man between 60 and 70 years old with urothelial cancer.

The CDR3 protein: CASTSGQGFGETQYF. In nucleotide form, the sequence is TGTGCCAGCACGTCGGGACAGGGTTTTGGAGAGACCCAGTACTTC. This receptor chain uses TRBV28 and TRBJ2-5; the junction holds 9 bases that match TRBD1. CDR1 and CDR2 are read off the germline V gene as MDHEN and SYDVKM. Unmatched junction bases come to 10, with V trimmed by 7 bases and J by 4 bases. Its CDR3 holds 15 amino acids, cysteine through phenylalanine. The only DNA kept is the CDR3, 45 bases in frame from the first base.